This T cell receptor (beta chain) derives from a study of blood T cells in healthy people across ages. Findings and limits, study-wide: Investigators treated diversity estimates from one million T cells as underestimates.

Extraction yielded at least 6 micrograms of total RNA per sample. This clonotype turned up a few times. Its specificity is not known. Together with a sample-barcoded 5' primer, a J-beta primer mix was included in a second PCR lasting about 7 to 12 cycles. Every cDNA was tagged by a template-switch adaptor with 12 random nucleotides. TCRdb processed the 5' RACE reads anew with MiXCR; each CDR3 protein has one entry. This table holds 1.5 million to 2 million distinct CDR3 sequences, about 49% found once. The clonotype was recovered from a woman aged 40-49 years in good health. Sequencing input: blood.

For the CDR3, the DNA is TGCAGCGTCTCAGCCACCGGGACTAGCTCCTACAATGAGCAGTTCTTC. Translation gives CSVSATGTSSYNEQFF. The V and J genes are TRBV29-1 and TRBJ2-1, with 8 bases that match TRBD2. The CDR3 loop spans 16 amino acids. The V segment lost 6 bases and the J segment 0 bases; nucleotides outside the gene matches: 10. CDR1 is SQVTM, CDR2 ANQGSEA, per germline.